This TCR beta chain is from a study of blood T cell repertoires in COVID-19. This study enrolled people aged about 18 to 100 from about two dozen US geographic areas. Participant-reported clinical history was the basis for cohort assignment. Germline V lookup: CDR1 SGHDN, CDR2 FVKESK. CDR3 length equals 12 residues. V lost 1 base to trimming and J lost 4 bases, with 4 bases between them. Per the authors' pipeline: Reference gene primer amplification gave estimated nucleated cell counts. Here immunoSEQ multiplex PCR was the method, and the copy in TCRdb shows in-frame clones only, minus some. V, J and clone size derive from that table, while D and trimming were established from the DNA sequence. The sample lists around 300,000 clones, about 90% seen once, with about 5.2% in the top ten.

The sequencing sample was made of PBMCs or T cells enriched from blood (not recorded which). The origin of this receptor is a woman aged 25 to 39 who had recovered from COVID-19. The chain joins TRBV14 to TRBJ2-5, with D uncertain. The CDR3 nucleotides are TGTGCCAGCAGCCAAGCCAGAGAGACCCAGTACTTC. The encoded protein is CASSQARETQYF.